The 5 T cell receptor beta chains listed next were all sequenced from one sample in a study of neurological immune-mediated disorders. TCRdb re-analysed the 5' RACE reads in MiXCR, keeping a single row per CDR3 protein. The sample consists of around 49,000 distinct CDR3 sequences, about an eighth of them appearing once. Time point: longitudinal time-point 2. The specimen was PBMCs. The receptors were sampled from a male donor with HTLV-1-associated myelopathy (HAM/TSP).

Points on this clonotype: A much larger clone lies a single base off, so this may be a read error. The genes are TRBV20-1 and TRBJ2-3; unclear D gene. Looked up from germline, CDR1 is DFQATT and CDR2 is SNEGSKA (reference sequence). Between the trimmed V and J ends, which lost 5 bases and 1 base, there was a span of 13 bases. CDR3 length: 14 residues. CDR3 amino acids: CSAYTYYRTDTQYF. CDR3 nucleotide sequence: TGCAGTGCTTATACATACTACCGCACAGATACGCAGTATTTT.

A remark on this clonotype: A read error may produce the germline difference seen at one junction end. This chain connects TRBV19 to TRBJ1-2; D might be TRBD1 (6 bases). Germline CDR1 LNHDA, CDR2 SQIVND (reference sequence). The CDR3 runs 15 residues. The CDR3 here is CASSAHPQGNSGYTF. The CDR3 DNA follows: TGTGCCAGTAGTGCCCACCCACAGGGAAACTCTGGCTACACCTTC. Variable domain in full (rest from reference TRBV19 and TRBJ1-2): DGGITQSPKYLFRKEGQNVTLSCEQNLNHDAMYWYRQDPGQGLRLIYYSQIVNDFQKGDIAEGYSVSREKKESFPLTVTSAQKNPTAFYLCASSAHPQGNSGYTFGSGTRLTVV.

At least ten counts were recorded for this clonotype. The chain has TRBV20-1 and TRBJ2-3; D gene unclear. CDR1 DFQATT and CDR2 SNEGSKA come from the germline V gene (reference sequence). Trimming took 0 bases from V and 0 from J, leaving 10 bases between them. The CDR3 covers 15 residues. The CDR3 DNA follows: TGCAGTGCTAGAGATTCGAGACAAAGCACAGATACGCAGTATTTT. Translation gives CSARDSRQSTDTQYF.

Turning to this clonotype: Because the CDR3 is missing its conserved closing phenylalanine or tryptophan, this is likely a read error. It is unclear where the CDR3 begins or ends on the DNA, so no DNA is shown, and the CDR3 is as TCRdb lists it. This chain joins TRBV5-1 and TRBJ1-4; the table's D call, TRBD1, was not checked against the DNA. Germline V gene sequence: CDR1 SGHRS, CDR2 YFSETQ. Including both end residues, the CDR3 is 15 amino acids long. CDR3 protein: CASSLDGTAGEKLLL.

Only a few counts were recorded for this clonotype. The genes are TRBV18 and TRBJ2-4, with D possibly matching TRBD2 (6 bases). Trimming shortened V by 3 bases and J by 3 bases, and 15 bases separated the two germline ends. Germline V lookup: CDR1 KGHSH, CDR2 LQKENI. The CDR3 contains 16 residues. The CDR3 nucleotides read TGTGCCAGCTCACCTGTCAGGGAGGCTGGCAAAAACATTCAGTACTTC. It translates to CASSPVREAGKNIQYF.